This T cell receptor beta chain was sequenced for a study of blood T cell repertoires in COVID-19. This CDR3 has 11 amino acids. Deletions cut 6 bases from V and 8 bases from J, with 10 bases between. From germline, CDR1 is SNHLY and CDR2 FYNNEI. Only in-frame clones appear in the TCRdb table, and some are missing; sequencing was by immunoSEQ multiplex PCR. The data contain approximately 70,000 clones, more than 55% of them singletons. The sample comprised PBMCs or T cells enriched from blood (not recorded which). The sequence came from a woman aged 60-70 years who had been exposed to COVID-19. This sequence joins TRBV2 and TRBJ1-1; TRBD1 is a possible D gene (5 bases). DNA for the CDR3: TGTGCCAGCAGCAGGGATAGGGAAGCTTTCTTT. Encoded protein: CASSRDREAFF.